A selection of T cell receptor beta chains follows, all from one sample in a study of cytomegalovirus exposure and HLA in healthy donors. Only in-frame clones appear in the TCRdb table, and some are missing; sequencing was by immunoSEQ multiplex PCR. This table has fewer than 90,000 clones, roughly 84% appearing once. Sequences were obtained from PBMCs. The source of these receptors is a woman under 30 in good health and CMV-seropositive. Both conserved end residues are part of each CDR3. The D gene is left open where the match is weak. A clone size is listed for some rows: how often the clone was seen (once, few, many), or a class if it is expanded.

CDR3 protein	CDR3 DNA	D gene	V gene	J gene	clone size
CASSPGAGNTIYF	TGTGCCAGCAGCCCGGGGGCTGGAAACACCATATATTTT	NA	TRBV7-3	TRBJ1-3	NA
CASSSGQGVNIQYF	TGTGCCAGCAGCTCCGGACAGGGGGTAAACATTCAGTACTTC	TRBD1	TRBV7-2	TRBJ2-4	NA
CASSFAKTQYF	TGTGCCAGCAGTTTCGCGAAGACCCAGTACTTC	NA	TRBV27	TRBJ2-5	NA
CASSSARGGELFF	TGTGCCAGCAGCTCTGCAAGGGGCGGGGAGCTGTTTTTT	NA	TRBV11-3	TRBJ2-2	NA
CASSFGGSGNTIYF	TGTGCCAGCAGCTTCGGGGGCTCTGGAAACACCATATATTTT	NA	TRBV7-2	TRBJ1-3	NA
CASSPGLARADTQYF	TGTGCCAGCAGCCCGGGACTAGCGAGGGCAGATACGCAGTATTTT	TRBD2	TRBV11-2	TRBJ2-3	NA
CASFPGGGLDEQFF	TGCGCCAGCTTCCCTGGCGGGGGGTTAGATGAGCAGTTCTTC	TRBD2	TRBV5-1	TRBJ2-1	NA
CASSTDRGSPAYNSPLHF	TGTGCCAGCAGCACGGACAGGGGGAGCCCTGCCTATAATTCACCCCTCCACTTT	TRBD1	TRBV5-6	TRBJ1-6	few
CASSLEGQPGVAFF	TGCGCCAGCAGCTTGGAAGGGCAGCCCGGGGTGGCTTTCTTT	NA	TRBV5-1	TRBJ1-1	NA
CASSLVSGGSYNEQFF	TGTGCCAGCAGCCTAGTGAGCGGAGGCTCCTACAATGAGCAGTTCTTC	NA	TRBV7-2	TRBJ2-1	NA
CASSLLTTGDYGYTF	TGCGCCAGCAGCTTGCTTACTACAGGGGACTATGGCTACACCTTC	TRBD1	TRBV5-1	TRBJ1-2	NA
CASTDGGTTNTEAFF	TGTGCCAGCACTGATGGGGGCACAACGAACACTGAAGCTTTCTTT	NA	TRBV6-1	TRBJ1-1	NA
CASSGAGGPGTQYF	TGTGCCAGCAGCGGAGCAGGGGGCCCAGGGACCCAGTACTTC	TRBD1	TRBV7-2	TRBJ2-5	NA
CASSLWTLSGANVLTF	TGTGCCAGCAGCCTCTGGACTCTCTCTGGGGCCAACGTCCTGACTTTC	NA	TRBV7-3	TRBJ2-6	few
CASSSLKTWEAQGYGYTF	TGTGCCAGCAGCTCCCTTAAAACTTGGGAGGCGCAGGGATATGGCTACACCTTC	NA	TRBV7-2	TRBJ1-2	NA
CASSEAKGVGRETQYF	TGTGCCAGCAGTGAAGCGAAAGGGGTGGGCCGAGAGACCCAGTACTTC	NA	TRBV2	TRBJ2-5	once
CASSIGRIDEQFF	TGTGCCAGTAGTATAGGGAGGATCGATGAGCAGTTCTTC	NA	TRBV19	TRBJ2-1	NA
CASSLPHGGGKTQYF	TGTGCCAGCAGCTTGCCCCATGGGGGGGGAAAGACCCAGTACTTC	TRBD2	TRBV5-6	TRBJ2-5	NA
CATSRDMVQGGNTIYF	TGTGCCACCAGCAGAGATATGGTCCAGGGGGGAAACACCATATATTTT	NA	TRBV15	TRBJ1-3	NA
CASSDTGLRTGGYYGYTF	TGTGCCAGCAGTGACACTGGCCTGAGGACAGGGGGGTACTATGGCTACACCTTC	TRBD1	TRBV6-4	TRBJ1-2	NA
CASSGNTRGTGELFF	TGCGCCAGCAGCGGGAACACGCGTGGCACCGGGGAGCTGTTTTTT	NA	TRBV10-2	TRBJ2-2	NA
CASSQSTGNTEAFF	TGCGCCAGCAGCCAATCGACAGGGAACACTGAAGCTTTCTTT	NA	TRBV5-1	TRBJ1-1	NA
CASSLGAGNEKLFF	TGTGCCAGCAGTTTGGGGGCGGGTAATGAAAAACTGTTTTTT	NA	TRBV28	TRBJ1-4	NA
CASSYTQGDTEAFF	TGTGCCAGCAGTTACACACAGGGAGACACTGAAGCTTTCTTT	NA	TRBV6-6	TRBJ1-1	once
CASSVLGSGGTVGKETQYF	TGTGCCAGCAGCGTATTAGGGTCGGGGGGGACAGTGGGGAAGGAGACCCAGTACTTC	NA	TRBV9	TRBJ2-5	NA
CASSQEGLAPQETQYF	TGCGCCAGCAGCCAGGAAGGACTAGCGCCTCAAGAGACCCAGTACTTC	TRBD2	TRBV4-1	TRBJ2-5	NA
CASSFNFQETQYF	TGTGCCAGCAGCTTCAACTTCCAAGAGACCCAGTACTTC	NA	TRBV7-2	TRBJ2-5	NA
CASSLKGQTNTGELFF	TGCGCCAGCAGCTTAAAGGGACAGACGAACACCGGGGAGCTGTTTTTT	TRBD1	TRBV5-1	TRBJ2-2	NA
CASSRESKDNLSYEQYF	TGTGCCAGCAGCAGGGAAAGTAAGGACAACCTCTCCTACGAGCAGTACTTC	NA	TRBV21-1	TRBJ2-7	NA
CAISQIDREDEQYF	TGTGCCATCAGTCAAATCGACAGGGAGGACGAGCAGTACTTC	NA	TRBV10-3	TRBJ2-7	NA
CAIRLGQGIFHTEAFF	TGTGCCATCAGGCTAGGACAGGGAATTTTTCATACTGAAGCTTTCTTT	TRBD1	TRBV10-3	TRBJ1-1	NA
CASSVDGTGGLYEQYF	TGTGCCAGCAGCGTAGATGGGACAGGGGGCCTGTACGAGCAGTACTTC	TRBD1	TRBV9	TRBJ2-7	NA
CASRPVAGADEQFF	TGTGCCAGCAGACCCGTGGCGGGGGCAGATGAGCAGTTCTTC	NA	TRBV28	TRBJ2-1	NA
CASSIEAGRPDTQYF	TGTGCCAGTAGTATAGAGGCAGGGCGACCAGATACGCAGTATTTT	NA	TRBV19	TRBJ2-3	NA
CASSLPGGSPQHF	TGTGCCAGCAGCTTGCCCGGGGGGTCGCCCCAGCATTTT	NA	TRBV5-8	TRBJ1-5	NA
CASSVEGGRYTEAFF	TGTGCCAGCAGCGTAGAGGGGGGGAGGTACACTGAAGCTTTCTTT	NA	TRBV9	TRBJ1-1	NA
CASLQDMNTEAFF	TGTGCCAGCTTACAGGACATGAACACTGAAGCTTTCTTT	NA	TRBV18	TRBJ1-1	NA
CASRGQGRTYEQYF	TGTGCCAGCAGGGGACAGGGGAGGACCTACGAGCAGTACTTC	TRBD1	TRBV27	TRBJ2-7	NA
CASSLGGGATYEQYF	TGTGCCAGCAGCTTGGGCGGGGGGGCAACCTACGAGCAGTACTTC	TRBD2	TRBV7-2	TRBJ2-7	NA
CAISESTGYLSSYNEQFF	TGTGCCATCAGTGAGTCTACAGGGTACCTTAGCTCCTACAATGAGCAGTTCTTC	NA	TRBV10-3	TRBJ2-1	once
CASSEFKTGPLNEQFF	TGTGCCAGCAGTGAATTTAAGACAGGGCCCCTCAATGAGCAGTTCTTC	TRBD1	TRBV6-1	TRBJ2-1	NA
CSGGQGGDEQYF	TGCAGCGGGGGACAGGGGGGCGACGAGCAGTACTTC	TRBD1	TRBV29-1	TRBJ2-7	NA
CAISERTGLNTEAFF	TGTGCCATCAGTGAGCGGACAGGTTTGAACACTGAAGCTTTCTTT	TRBD1	TRBV10-3	TRBJ1-1	NA
CASSLELQGNSPLHF	TGCGCCAGCAGCTTGGAATTACAGGGTAATTCACCCCTCCACTTT	NA	TRBV5-1	TRBJ1-6	few
CASSAGQGGLAAAFF	TGCGCCAGCAGTGCAGGACAGGGTGGTCTTGCGGCGGCTTTCTTT	TRBD1	TRBV10-2	TRBJ1-1	NA
CASSQDLGQVNNEQFF	TGTGCCAGCAGCCAAGATCTGGGACAGGTTAACAATGAGCAGTTCTTC	TRBD1	TRBV4-2	TRBJ2-1	once
CASSELGLFSYEQYF	TGTGCCAGCAGTGAACTAGGACTTTTCTCCTACGAGCAGTACTTC	NA	TRBV25-1	TRBJ2-7	NA
CASSPGTGGGTGELFF	TGTGCCAGCAGTCCCGGGACAGGGGGCGGCACCGGGGAGCTGTTTTTT	TRBD1	TRBV28	TRBJ2-2	once
CASSLTSGGADTQYF	TGTGCCAGCAGCTTAACTAGCGGGGGGGCAGATACGCAGTATTTT	TRBD2	TRBV7-2	TRBJ2-3	NA
CASSPLVLAGNEQYF	TGTGCCAGCAGCCCTCTGGTACTAGCGGGTAACGAGCAGTACTTC	TRBD2	TRBV9	TRBJ2-7	NA
CASSLGWTSAYTDTQYF	TGCGCCAGCAGCTTGGGCTGGACTAGCGCATACACAGATACGCAGTATTTT	TRBD2	TRBV5-1	TRBJ2-3	NA
CASSVGDSRVEQYF	TGTGCCAGCAGCGTAGGGGACTCCAGGGTCGAGCAGTACTTC	NA	TRBV11-2	TRBJ2-7	NA
CATSRDPLAASYEQYF	TGTGCCACCAGCAGAGACCCACTAGCGGCGAGCTACGAGCAGTACTTC	TRBD2	TRBV15	TRBJ2-7	NA
CASSYPGRAVYEQYF	TGTGCCAGCAGTTACCCGGGCAGGGCGGTATACGAGCAGTACTTC	NA	TRBV6-5	TRBJ2-7	NA